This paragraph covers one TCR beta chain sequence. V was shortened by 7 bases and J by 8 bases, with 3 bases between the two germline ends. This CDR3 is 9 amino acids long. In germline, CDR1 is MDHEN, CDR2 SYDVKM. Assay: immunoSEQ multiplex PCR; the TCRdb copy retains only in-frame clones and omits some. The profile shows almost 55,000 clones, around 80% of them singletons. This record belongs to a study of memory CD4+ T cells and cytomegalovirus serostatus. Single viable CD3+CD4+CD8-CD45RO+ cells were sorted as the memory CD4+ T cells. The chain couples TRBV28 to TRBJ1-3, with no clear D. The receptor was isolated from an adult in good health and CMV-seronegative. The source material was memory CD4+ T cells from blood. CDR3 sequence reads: CASKDTIYF. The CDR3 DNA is TGTGCCAGCAAGGACACCATATATTTT.